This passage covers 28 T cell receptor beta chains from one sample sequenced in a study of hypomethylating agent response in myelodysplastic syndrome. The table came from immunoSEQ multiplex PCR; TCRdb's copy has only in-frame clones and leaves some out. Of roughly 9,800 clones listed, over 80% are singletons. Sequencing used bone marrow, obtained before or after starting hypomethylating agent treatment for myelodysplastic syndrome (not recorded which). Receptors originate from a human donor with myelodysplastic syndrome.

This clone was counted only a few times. The CDR3: CASSEWGREGEKLFF. The DNA for the CDR3 is TGTGCCAGCAGTGAATGGGGCAGGGAGGGAGAAAAACTGTTTTTT. The chain is built from TRBV25-1 and TRBJ1-4; a possible D gene is TRBD1 (5 bases). Trimming removed 1 base from V and 8 bases from J, with 14 bases in between. CDR1 and CDR2 from the germline V gene are MGHDK and SYGVNS. The CDR3 sequence is 15 residues long.

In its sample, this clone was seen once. The CDR3 is CASSRGGGAGNIQYF. CDR3 DNA: TGTGCCAGCAGCCGAGGGGGGGGCGCGGGAAACATTCAGTACTTC. The chain carries TRBV7-9 and TRBJ2-4; maybe TRBD2 (7 bases). This CDR3 is built from 15 residues. CDR1 is SEHNR, CDR2 FQNEAQ, per germline (reference sequence). V gave up 5 bases and J gave up 6 bases, with 17 bases separating them.

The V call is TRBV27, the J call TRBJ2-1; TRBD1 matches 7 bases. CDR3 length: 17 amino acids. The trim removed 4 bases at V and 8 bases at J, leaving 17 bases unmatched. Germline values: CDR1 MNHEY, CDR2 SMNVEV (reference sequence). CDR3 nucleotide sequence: TGTGCCAGCAGTTCGCGGTATCCCGACAGGGCCCGAGATGAGCAGTTCTTC. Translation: CASSSRYPDRARDEQFF.

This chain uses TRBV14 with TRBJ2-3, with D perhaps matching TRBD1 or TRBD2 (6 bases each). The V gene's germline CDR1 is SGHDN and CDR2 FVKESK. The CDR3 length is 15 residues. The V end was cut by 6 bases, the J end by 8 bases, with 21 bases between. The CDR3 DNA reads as TGTGCCAGCAGACAGGGAGGTAGCTCGGAGGCTACGCAGTATTTT. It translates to CASRQGGSSEATQYF.

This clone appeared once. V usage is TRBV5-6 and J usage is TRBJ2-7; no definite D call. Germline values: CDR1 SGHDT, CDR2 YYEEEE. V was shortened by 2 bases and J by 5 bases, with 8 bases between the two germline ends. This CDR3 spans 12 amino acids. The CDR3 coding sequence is TGTGCCAGCAGCTTCTTAGGGAACGAGCAGTACTTC. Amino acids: CASSFLGNEQYF.

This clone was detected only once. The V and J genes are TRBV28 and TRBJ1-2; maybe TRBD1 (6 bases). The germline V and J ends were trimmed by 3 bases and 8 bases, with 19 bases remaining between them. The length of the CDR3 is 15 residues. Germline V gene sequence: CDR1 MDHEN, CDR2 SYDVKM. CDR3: CASSLWGLQGNGYTF. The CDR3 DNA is TGTGCCAGCAGTTTGTGGGGGTTACAGGGAAACGGCTACACCTTC.

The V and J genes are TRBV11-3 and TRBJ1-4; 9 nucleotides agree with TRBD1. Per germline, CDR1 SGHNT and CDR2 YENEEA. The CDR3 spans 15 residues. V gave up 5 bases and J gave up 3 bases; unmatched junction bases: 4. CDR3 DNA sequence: TGTGCCAGCAGCCCCGGGACAGGGCCTAATGAAAAACTGTTTTTT. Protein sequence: CASSPGTGPNEKLFF.

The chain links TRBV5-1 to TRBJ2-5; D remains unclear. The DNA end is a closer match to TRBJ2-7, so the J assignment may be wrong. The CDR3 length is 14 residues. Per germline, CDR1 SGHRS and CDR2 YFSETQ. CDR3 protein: CASSLGSGRYEQYF. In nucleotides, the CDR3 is TGCGCCAGCAGCCTTGGGTCAGGCCGATACGAGCAGTACTTC.

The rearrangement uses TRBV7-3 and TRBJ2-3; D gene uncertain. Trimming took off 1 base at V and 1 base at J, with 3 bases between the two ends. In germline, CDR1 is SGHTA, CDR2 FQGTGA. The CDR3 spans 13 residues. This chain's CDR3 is CASSLIRTDTQYF. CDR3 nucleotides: TGTGCCAGCAGCTTAATCCGCACAGATACGCAGTATTTT.

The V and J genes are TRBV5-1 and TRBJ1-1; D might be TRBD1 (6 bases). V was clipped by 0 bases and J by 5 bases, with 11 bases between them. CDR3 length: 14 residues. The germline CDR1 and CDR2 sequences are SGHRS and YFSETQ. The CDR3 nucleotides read TGCGCCAGCAGCTTGGGGGGTAGGGGGACTGAAGCTTTCTTT. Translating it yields CASSLGGRGTEAFF.

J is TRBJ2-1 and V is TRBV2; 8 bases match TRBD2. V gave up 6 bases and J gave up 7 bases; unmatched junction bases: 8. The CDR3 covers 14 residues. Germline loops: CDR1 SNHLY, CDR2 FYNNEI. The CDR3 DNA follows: TGTGCCAGCAGCGAGCGGGAGTCGGGGAATGAGCAGTTCTTC. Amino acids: CASSERESGNEQFF. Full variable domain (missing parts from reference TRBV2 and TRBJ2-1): EPEVTQTPSHQVTQMGQEVILRCVPISNHLYFYWYRQILGQKVEFLVSFYNNEISEKSEIFDDQFSVERPDGSNFTLKIRSTKLEDSAMYFCASSERESGNEQFFGPGTRLTVL.

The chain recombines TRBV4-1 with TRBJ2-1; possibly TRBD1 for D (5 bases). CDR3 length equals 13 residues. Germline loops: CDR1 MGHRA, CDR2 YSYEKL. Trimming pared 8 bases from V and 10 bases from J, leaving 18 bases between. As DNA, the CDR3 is TGCGCCAGCGGACACCCCTCTTCGACCGAGCAGTTCTTC. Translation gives CASGHPSSTEQFF.

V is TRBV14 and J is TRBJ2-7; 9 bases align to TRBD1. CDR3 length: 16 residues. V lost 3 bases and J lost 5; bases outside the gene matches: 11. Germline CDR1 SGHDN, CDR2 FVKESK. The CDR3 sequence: CASSHRDRGSFHEQYF. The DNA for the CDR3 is TGTGCCAGCAGCCACCGCGACAGGGGGAGTTTCCACGAGCAGTACTTC.

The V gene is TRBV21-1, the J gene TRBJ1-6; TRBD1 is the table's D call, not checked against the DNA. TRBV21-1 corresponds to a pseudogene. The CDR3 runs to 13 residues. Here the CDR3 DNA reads TGTGCCAGCTTCACAGGACCCCTTTCACCCCTCCACTTT. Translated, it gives CASFTGPLSPLHF.

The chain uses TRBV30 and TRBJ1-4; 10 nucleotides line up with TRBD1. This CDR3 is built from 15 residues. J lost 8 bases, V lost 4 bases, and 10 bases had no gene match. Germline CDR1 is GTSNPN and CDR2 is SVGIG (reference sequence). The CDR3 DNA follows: TGTGCCTGGAACCCCTCCGGGACAGGGGCCGAAAAACTGTTTTTT. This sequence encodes CAWNPSGTGAEKLFF.

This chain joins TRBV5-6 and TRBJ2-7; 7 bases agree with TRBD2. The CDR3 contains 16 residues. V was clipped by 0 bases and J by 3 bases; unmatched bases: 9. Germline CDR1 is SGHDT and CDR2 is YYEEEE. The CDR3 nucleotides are TGTGCCAGCAGCTTGGATGGGGTGGGGAGGGGCTACGAGCAGTACTTC. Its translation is CASSLDGVGRGYEQYF.

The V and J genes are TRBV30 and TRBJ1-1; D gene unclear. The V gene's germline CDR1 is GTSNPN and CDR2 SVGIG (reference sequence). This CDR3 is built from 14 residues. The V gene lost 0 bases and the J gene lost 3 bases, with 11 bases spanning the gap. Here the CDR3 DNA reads TGTGCCTGGAGTGTTTCCGGGCGGGACACTGAAGCTTTCTTT. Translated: CAWSVSGRDTEAFF.

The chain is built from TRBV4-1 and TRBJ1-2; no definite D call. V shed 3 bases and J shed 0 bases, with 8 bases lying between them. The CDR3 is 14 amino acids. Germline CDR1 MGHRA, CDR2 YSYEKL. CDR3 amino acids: CASSQVRSNYGYTF. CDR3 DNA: TGCGCCAGCAGCCAGGTCCGATCTAACTATGGCTACACCTTC.

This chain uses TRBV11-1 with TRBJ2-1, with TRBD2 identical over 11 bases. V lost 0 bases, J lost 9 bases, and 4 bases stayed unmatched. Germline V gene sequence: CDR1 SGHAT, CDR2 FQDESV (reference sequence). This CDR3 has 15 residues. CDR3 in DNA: TGTGCCAGCAGCTTAGCGAATGGGACTAGCGGTGAGCAGTTCTTC. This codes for CASSLANGTSGEQFF. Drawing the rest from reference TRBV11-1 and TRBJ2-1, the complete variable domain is EAEVAQSPRYKITEKSQAVAFWCDPISGHATLYWYRQILGQGPELLVQFQDESVVDDSQLPKDRFSAERLKGVDSTLKIQPAELGDSAMYLCASSLANGTSGEQFFGPGTRLTVL.

Written as DNA, the CDR3 is TGTGCCAGCAGTGCGGGACGGACAGCTTTTTTGAGCAATCAGCCCCAGCATTTT. Its protein product is CASSAGRTAFLSNQPQHF. The chain recombines TRBV2 with TRBJ1-5; possible D gene TRBD1, 6 bases. CDR1 is SNHLY and CDR2 is FYNNEI in the germline V gene. The CDR3 loop spans 18 amino acids. V shed 4 bases and J shed 1 base, with 20 bases lying between them.

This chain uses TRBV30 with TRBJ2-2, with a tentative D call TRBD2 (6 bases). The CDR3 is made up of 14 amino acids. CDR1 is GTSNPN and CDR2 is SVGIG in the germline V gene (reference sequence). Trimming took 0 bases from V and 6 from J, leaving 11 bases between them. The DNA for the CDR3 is TGTGCCTGGAGTGTACTCGGAGGGGCCGGGGAGCTGTTTTTT. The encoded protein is CAWSVLGGAGELFF.

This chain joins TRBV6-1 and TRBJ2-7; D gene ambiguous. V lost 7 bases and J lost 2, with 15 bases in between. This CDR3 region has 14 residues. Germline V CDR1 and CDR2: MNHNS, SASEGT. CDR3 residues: CASTEAFPPYEQYF. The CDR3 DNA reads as TGTGCCAGCACCGAGGCCTTTCCTCCCTACGAGCAGTACTTC.

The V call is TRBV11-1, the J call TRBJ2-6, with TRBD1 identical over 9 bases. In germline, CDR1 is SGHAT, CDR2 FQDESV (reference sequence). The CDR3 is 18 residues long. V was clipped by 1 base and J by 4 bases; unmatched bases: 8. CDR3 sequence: CASSLGTGAISGANVLTF. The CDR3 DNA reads TGTGCCAGCAGCTTAGGGACAGGGGCGATCTCCGGGGCCAACGTCCTGACTTTC. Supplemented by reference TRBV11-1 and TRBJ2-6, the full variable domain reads EAEVAQSPRYKITEKSQAVAFWCDPISGHATLYWYRQILGQGPELLVQFQDESVVDDSQLPKDRFSAERLKGVDSTLKIQPAELGDSAMYLCASSLGTGAISGANVLTFGAGSRLTVL.

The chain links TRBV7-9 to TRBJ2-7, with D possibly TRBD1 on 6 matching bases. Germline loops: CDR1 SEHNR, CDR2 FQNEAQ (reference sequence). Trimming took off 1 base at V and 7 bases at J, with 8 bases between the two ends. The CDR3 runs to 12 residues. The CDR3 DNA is TGTGCCAGCAGCTTAGAGGGGACAGAGCAGTACTTC. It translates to CASSLEGTEQYF.

The CDR3 here is CASSRDRVADTQYF. The CDR3 bases are TGTGCCAGCAGTCGGGACAGGGTGGCAGATACGCAGTATTTT. The chain joins TRBV2 to TRBJ2-3; TRBD1 matches at 9 bases. The germline CDR1 and CDR2 sequences are SNHLY and FYNNEI. Losses at the gene ends were 5 bases for V and 4 bases for J; bases not matched to a gene: 4. CDR3 size: 14 residues.

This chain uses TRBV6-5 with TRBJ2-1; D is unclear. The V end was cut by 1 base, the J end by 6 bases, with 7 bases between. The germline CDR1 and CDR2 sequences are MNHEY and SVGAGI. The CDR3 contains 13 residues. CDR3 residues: CASSYWESNEQFF. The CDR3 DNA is TGTGCCAGCAGTTACTGGGAATCCAATGAGCAGTTCTTC.

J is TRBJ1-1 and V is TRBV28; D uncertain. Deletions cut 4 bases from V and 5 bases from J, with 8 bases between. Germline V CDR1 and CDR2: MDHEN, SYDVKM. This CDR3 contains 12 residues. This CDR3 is CASSSRRTEAFF. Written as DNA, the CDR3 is TGTGCCAGCAGTTCCCGCCGGACTGAAGCTTTCTTT.

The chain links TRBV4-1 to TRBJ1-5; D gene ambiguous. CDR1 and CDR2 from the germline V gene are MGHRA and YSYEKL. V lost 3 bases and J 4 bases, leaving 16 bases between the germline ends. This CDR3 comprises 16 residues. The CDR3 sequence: CASSHPDMPNNQPQHF. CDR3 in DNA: TGCGCCAGCAGCCACCCTGACATGCCCAATAATCAGCCCCAGCATTTT.